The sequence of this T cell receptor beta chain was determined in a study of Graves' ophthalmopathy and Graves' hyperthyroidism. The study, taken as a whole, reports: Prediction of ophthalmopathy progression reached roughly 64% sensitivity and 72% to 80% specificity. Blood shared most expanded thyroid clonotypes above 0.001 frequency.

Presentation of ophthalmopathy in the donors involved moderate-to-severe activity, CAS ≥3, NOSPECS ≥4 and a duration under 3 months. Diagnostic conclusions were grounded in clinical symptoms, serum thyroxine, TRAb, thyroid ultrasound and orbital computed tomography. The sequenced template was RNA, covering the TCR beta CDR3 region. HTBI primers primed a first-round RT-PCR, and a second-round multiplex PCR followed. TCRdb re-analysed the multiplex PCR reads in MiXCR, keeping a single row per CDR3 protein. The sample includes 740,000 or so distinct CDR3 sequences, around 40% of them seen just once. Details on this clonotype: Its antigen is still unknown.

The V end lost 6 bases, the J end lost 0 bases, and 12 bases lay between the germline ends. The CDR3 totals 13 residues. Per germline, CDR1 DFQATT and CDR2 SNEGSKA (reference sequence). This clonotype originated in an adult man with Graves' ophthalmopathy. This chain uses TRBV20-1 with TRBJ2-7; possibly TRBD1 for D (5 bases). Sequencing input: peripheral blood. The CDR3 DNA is TGCAGTGCGGTTGGGGCTCACTCCTACGAGCAGTACTTC. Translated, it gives CSAVGAHSYEQYF.